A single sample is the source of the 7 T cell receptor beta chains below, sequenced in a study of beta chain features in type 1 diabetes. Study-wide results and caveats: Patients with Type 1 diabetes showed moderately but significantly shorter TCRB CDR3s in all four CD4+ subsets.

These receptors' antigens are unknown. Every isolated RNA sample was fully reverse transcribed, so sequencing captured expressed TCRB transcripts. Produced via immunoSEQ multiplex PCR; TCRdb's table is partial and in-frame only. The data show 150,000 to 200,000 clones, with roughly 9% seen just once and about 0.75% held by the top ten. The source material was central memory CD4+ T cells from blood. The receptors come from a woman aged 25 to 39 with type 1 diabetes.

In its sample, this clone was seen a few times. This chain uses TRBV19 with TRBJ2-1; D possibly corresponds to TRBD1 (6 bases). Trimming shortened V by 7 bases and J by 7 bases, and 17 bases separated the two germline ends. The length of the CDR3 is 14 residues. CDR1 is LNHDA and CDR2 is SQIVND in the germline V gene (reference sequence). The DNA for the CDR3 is TGTGCCAGTAATGGCAGGGGTCCCTGGAATGAGCAGTTCTTC. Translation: CASNGRGPWNEQFF.

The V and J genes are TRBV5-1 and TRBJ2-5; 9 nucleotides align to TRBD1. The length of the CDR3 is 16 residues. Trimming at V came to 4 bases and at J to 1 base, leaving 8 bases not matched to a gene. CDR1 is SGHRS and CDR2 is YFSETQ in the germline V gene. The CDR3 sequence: CASSRGQGLFQETQYF. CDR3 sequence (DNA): TGCGCCAGCAGCCGTGGACAGGGGCTATTCCAAGAGACCCAGTACTTC.

The CDR3 here is CASSLRGTYEAFF. The DNA of the CDR3 is TGTGCCAGCAGTTTAAGAGGAACTTATGAAGCTTTCTTT. The chain recombines TRBV28 with TRBJ1-1; D is unclear. V lost 2 bases to trimming and J lost 7 bases, with 11 bases between them. CDR3 length: 13 amino acids. From germline, CDR1 is MDHEN and CDR2 SYDVKM. Full variable domain (missing parts from reference TRBV28 and TRBJ1-1): DVKVTQSSRYLVKRTGEKVFLECVQDMDHENMFWYRQDPGLGLRLIYFSYDVKMKEKGDIPEGYSVSREKKERFSLILESASTNQTSMYLCASSLRGTYEAFFGQGTRLTVV.

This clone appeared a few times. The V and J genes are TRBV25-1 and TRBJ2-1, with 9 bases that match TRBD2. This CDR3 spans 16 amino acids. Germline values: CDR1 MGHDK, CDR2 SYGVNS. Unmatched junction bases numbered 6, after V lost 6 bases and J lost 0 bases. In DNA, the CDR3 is TGTGCCAGCAGCAGACTAGCGGACTACTCCTACAATGAGCAGTTCTTC. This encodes CASSRLADYSYNEQFF.

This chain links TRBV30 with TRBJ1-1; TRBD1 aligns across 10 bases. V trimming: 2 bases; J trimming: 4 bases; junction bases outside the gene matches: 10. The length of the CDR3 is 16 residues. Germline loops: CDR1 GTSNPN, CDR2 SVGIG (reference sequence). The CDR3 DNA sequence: TGTGCCTGGAGTTTCCGGGACAGGGGAGGTCGCACTGAAGCTTTCTTT. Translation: CAWSFRDRGGRTEAFF.

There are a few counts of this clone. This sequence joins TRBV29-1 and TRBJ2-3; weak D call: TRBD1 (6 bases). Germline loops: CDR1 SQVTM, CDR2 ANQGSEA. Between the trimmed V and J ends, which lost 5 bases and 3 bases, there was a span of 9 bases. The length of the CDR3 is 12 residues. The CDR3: CSVNRETDTQYF. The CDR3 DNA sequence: TGCAGCGTTAACAGGGAGACAGATACGCAGTATTTT.

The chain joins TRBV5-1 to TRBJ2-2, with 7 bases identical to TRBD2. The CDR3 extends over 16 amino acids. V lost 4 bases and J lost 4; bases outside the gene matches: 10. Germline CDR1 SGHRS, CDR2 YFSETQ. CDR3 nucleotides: TGCGCCAGCAGCGAGTTAGCGGGCGCGGGCACCGGGGAGCTGTTTTTT. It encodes CASSELAGAGTGELFF.